The rows below give T cell receptor beta chains drawn from one sample of a study of T cells in Graves' hyperthyroidism and ophthalmopathy. TCRdb analysed the multiplex PCR reads with MiXCR anew, one entry per CDR3 protein. The repertoire has about 380,000 distinct CDR3 sequences, around a sixth of them found once; the top ten carry 40%. Sequenced material: blood. The receptors shown here come from a man younger than 35 with Graves' ophthalmopathy. Each CDR3 is given with its conserved first and last residue. D genes are given only for firm matches. Clone sizes are given selectively: once, few, many, or a class where the clone is expanded.

clone size	J gene	D gene	V gene	CDR3 length	CDR3 protein	CDR3 DNA
many	TRBJ1-2	TRBD1	TRBV5-1	15	CASSDSTGTNYGYTF	TGCGCCAGCAGCGACTCGACAGGGACCAACTATGGCTACACCTTC
many	TRBJ2-1	TRBD2	TRBV15	15	CATSRIAGIYNEQFF	TGTGCCACCAGCCGCATAGCGGGGATTTACAATGAGCAGTTCTTC
many	TRBJ2-1	TRBD2	TRBV6-1	15	CASSTRSGGYNEQFF	TGTGCCAGCAGTACCCGGAGCGGGGGCTACAATGAGCAGTTCTTC
many	TRBJ1-2	NA	TRBV6-1	11	CASRANYGYTF	TGTGCCAGCAGGGCCAACTATGGCTACACCTTC
NA	TRBJ2-7	TRBD1	TRBV24-1	15	CATSETRTGSYEQYF	TGTGCCACCAGTGAGACGCGGACAGGGTCCTACGAGCAGTACTTC
many	TRBJ1-1	NA	TRBV3-1	14	CASSQDNGNTEAFF	TGTGCCAGCAGCCAAGATAATGGGAACACTGAAGCTTTCTTT
many	TRBJ2-1	TRBD2	TRBV20-1	17	CSARDPRVAGLNNEQFF	TGCAGTGCTAGAGATCCCCGGGTAGCGGGGCTTAACAATGAGCAGTTCTTC
few	TRBJ1-1	TRBD1	TRBV10-3	14	CAIRTGGPNTEAFF	TGTGCCATCAGGACAGGGGGCCCGAACACTGAAGCTTTCTTT
NA	TRBJ2-7	TRBD1	TRBV12-3/TRBV12-4	13	CASSFVTGSEQYF	TGTGCCAGCAGTTTCGTGACAGGGTCCGAGCAGTACTTC
few	TRBJ2-7	TRBD1	TRBV9	15	CASSARTGDVYEQYF	TGTGCCAGCAGCGCTCGGACAGGAGACGTCTACGAGCAGTACTTC
few	TRBJ2-5	NA	TRBV28	14	CASSLAGIQETQYF	TGTGCCAGCAGTTTAGCTGGGATTCAAGAGACCCAGTACTTC
few	TRBJ1-1	NA	TRBV20-1	17	CSARDLAGRGVNTEAFF	TGCAGTGCTAGAGATCTGGCAGGGCGTGGTGTGAACACTGAAGCTTTCTTT
NA	TRBJ1-1	NA	TRBV12-3/TRBV12-4	14	CASSLVRKGDEAFF	TGTGCCAGCAGTTTAGTCCGGAAGGGGGATGAAGCTTTCTTT
NA	TRBJ1-1	NA	TRBV6-6	12	CASSYRGSEAFF	TGTGCCAGCAGTTACCGAGGGTCTGAAGCTTTCTTT
NA	TRBJ1-6	NA	TRBV6-1	13	CASSPGTGGPLHF	TGTGCCAGCAGCCCGGGGACGGGAGGACCCCTCCACTTT
many	TRBJ2-7	TRBD1	TRBV5-1	14	CASSRDRPHYEQYF	TGCGCCAGCAGCAGGGACAGACCGCACTACGAGCAGTACTTC
few	TRBJ2-7	NA	TRBV20-1	12	CSLIRGAYEQYF	TGCAGCTTGATTCGGGGGGCTTACGAGCAGTACTTC
many	TRBJ2-1	NA	TRBV6-1	18	CASSEFGGVAGATLEQFF	TGTGCCAGCAGTGAATTTGGGGGGGTTGCGGGGGCCACCCTTGAGCAGTTCTTC
many	TRBJ1-2	NA	TRBV7-2	13	CASSPYGKDGYTF	TGTGCCAGCAGCCCGTACGGCAAGGATGGCTACACCTTC
NA	TRBJ2-7	NA	TRBV19	16	CASSAPRGGVLDEQYF	TGTGCCAGTAGTGCCCCCCGTGGGGGAGTCTTGGACGAGCAGTACTTC
many	TRBJ1-5	NA	TRBV18	15	CASSPLATAEQPQHF	TGTGCCAGCTCACCACTTGCCACAGCAGAACAGCCCCAGCATTTT
many	TRBJ1-5	TRBD1	TRBV6-2/TRBV6-3	19	CASSYSTTGGRSSNQPQHF	TGTGCCAGCAGTTACTCAACGACAGGGGGACGCTCGAGCAATCAGCCCCAGCATTTT
NA	TRBJ2-7	TRBD1	TRBV15	16	CATSRRPGTGSYEQYF	TGTGCCACCAGCAGACGCCCCGGGACAGGGTCCTACGAGCAGTACTTC
few	TRBJ2-1	NA	TRBV11-2	15	CASSPEVGLRGEQFF	TGTGCCAGCAGCCCCGAGGTAGGCCTACGGGGGGAGCAGTTCTTC
many	TRBJ1-5	TRBD1	TRBV5-5	15	CASSETGGLAQPQHF	TGTGCCAGCAGCGAGACAGGGGGCTTGGCGCAGCCCCAGCATTTT
few	TRBJ2-1	TRBD1	TRBV18	17	CASSPSVGQGVYNEQFF	TGTGCCAGCTCACCCTCTGTAGGACAGGGGGTGTACAATGAGCAGTTCTTC
NA	TRBJ2-7	NA	TRBV4-1	15	CASSPGTLSVYEQYF	TGCGCCAGCAGCCCCGGGACACTATCCGTCTACGAGCAGTACTTC
NA	TRBJ1-5	TRBD1	TRBV20-1	14	CSARQGWFDQPQHF	TGCAGTGCCAGACAGGGTTGGTTCGATCAGCCCCAGCATTTT
NA	TRBJ1-3	NA	TRBV4-1	14	CASSQVGDGNTIYF	TGCGCCAGCAGCCAAGTTGGGGATGGAAACACCATATATTTT
many	TRBJ1-1	TRBD1	TRBV12-3/TRBV12-4	16	CASSRHTGGAIPEAFF	TGTGCCAGCAGTCGTCATACAGGGGGCGCGATCCCTGAAGCTTTCTTT
many	TRBJ2-7	NA	TRBV12-3/TRBV12-4	12	CASSYYRGEQYF	TGTGCCAGCAGCTACTATAGGGGGGAGCAGTACTTC
many	TRBJ2-5	TRBD1	TRBV27	15	CASSSSGTEQETQYF	TGTGCCAGCAGTTCCTCCGGGACAGAGCAAGAGACCCAGTACTTC
few	TRBJ2-7	NA	TRBV5-5	13	CASSLAAVYEQYF	TGTGCCAGCAGCTTGGCGGCAGTCTACGAGCAGTACTTC
many	TRBJ2-7	NA	TRBV3-1	15	CASSQAGRARYEQYF	TGTGCCAGCAGCCAAGCGGGTAGGGCGCGGTACGAGCAGTACTTC
many	TRBJ1-6	NA	TRBV2	16	CASSVLRPDYNSPLHF	TGTGCCAGCAGTGTCCTACGGCCTGACTATAATTCACCCCTCCACTTT
few	TRBJ2-7	TRBD1	TRBV2	13	CASREGQGYEQYF	TGTGCCAGCAGGGAGGGACAGGGCTACGAGCAGTACTTC
many	TRBJ1-6	TRBD1	TRBV13	14	CASSFWTGDSPLHF	TGTGCCAGCAGCTTTTGGACAGGGGATTCACCCCTCCACTTT
NA	TRBJ2-2	TRBD1	TRBV24-1	16	CATSPTGTANTGELFF	TGTGCCACCAGTCCCACGGGGACAGCGAACACCGGGGAGCTGTTTTTT
many	TRBJ2-7	NA	TRBV20-1	14	CSARDAKESSEQYF	TGCAGTGCTAGAGACGCCAAAGAAAGCAGCGAGCAGTACTTC
few	TRBJ1-2	NA	TRBV5-1	12	CVSSLAGDGYTF	TGCGTCAGCAGCTTGGCGGGAGATGGCTACACCTTC
few	TRBJ2-7	TRBD1	TRBV29-1	13	CSGALDRANEQYF	TGCAGCGGCGCCCTCGACAGGGCCAACGAGCAGTACTTC
few	TRBJ2-1	TRBD2	TRBV11-3	18	CASSLAGTSGGVNNEQFF	TGTGCCAGCAGCTTAGCTGGGACTAGCGGGGGGGTCAACAATGAGCAGTTCTTC
NA	TRBJ1-6	NA	TRBV7-9	22	CASSLPLGQQVPGGPYNSPLHF	TGTGCCAGCAGCTTACCCCTGGGTCAACAGGTCCCCGGTGGCCCCTATAATTCACCCCTCCACTTT
many	TRBJ1-6	TRBD1	TRBV2	15	CASTGEGTVPSPLHF	TGTGCCAGCACAGGAGAAGGGACAGTACCCTCACCCCTCCACTTT
many	TRBJ1-5	NA	TRBV24-1	11	CATGDGQPQHF	TGTGCCACAGGGGACGGCCAGCCCCAGCATTTT
NA	TRBJ2-2	NA	TRBV9	14	CASSLRVPTGELFF	TGTGCCAGCAGCCTTAGGGTACCCACCGGGGAGCTGTTTTTT
many	TRBJ1-2	NA	TRBV7-3	14	CASSRDQGGDGYTF	TGTGCCAGCAGTCGAGACCAGGGTGGGGATGGCTACACCTTC
many	TRBJ1-1	TRBD1	TRBV28	11	CASTRDRRAFF	TGTGCCAGCACCCGGGACAGGCGGGCTTTCTTT
many	TRBJ1-5	NA	TRBV6-1	14	CASSEADSNQPQHF	TGTGCCAGCAGTGAAGCTGATAGCAATCAGCCCCAGCATTTT
many	TRBJ2-2	TRBD1	TRBV3-1	15	CASSHRQGNTGELFF	TGTGCCAGCAGCCATAGACAGGGGAACACCGGGGAGCTGTTTTTT
many	TRBJ1-2	TRBD1	TRBV28	14	CASRDAGTGVGYTF	TGTGCCAGCAGGGACGCCGGGACAGGGGTAGGCTACACCTTC
NA	TRBJ2-7	TRBD2	TRBV7-2	13	CASSTRTSGEQYF	TGTGCCAGCAGCACGCGGACTAGTGGAGAGCAGTACTTC
NA	TRBJ1-1	NA	TRBV6-2/TRBV6-3	13	CASSYRGVAEAFF	TGTGCCAGCAGTTATCGTGGGGTGGCTGAAGCTTTCTTT
many	TRBJ2-7	TRBD2	TRBV9	15	CASSGGRGSSYEQYF	TGTGCCAGCAGCGGTGGGCGGGGGAGCTCCTACGAGCAGTACTTC
many	TRBJ1-1	NA	TRBV2	12	CASSVNNDEAFF	TGTGCCAGCAGTGTTAACAACGATGAAGCTTTCTTT
NA	TRBJ2-3	TRBD2	TRBV20-1	13	CSVGGGVRDTQYF	TGCAGTGTCGGGGGGGGCGTCAGAGATACGCAGTATTTT
many	TRBJ1-1	NA	TRBV5-5	14	CASSFEGKNTEAFF	TGTGCCAGCAGCTTCGAGGGAAAGAACACTGAAGCTTTCTTT
many	TRBJ1-1	NA	TRBV5-1	14	CASSTYYGNTEAFF	TGCGCCAGCAGCACCTATTACGGGAACACTGAAGCTTTCTTT
many	TRBJ2-3	NA	TRBV5-1	15	CASSLALDSTDTQYF	TGCGCCAGCAGCTTGGCTCTCGACAGCACAGATACGCAGTATTTT
many	TRBJ2-7	TRBD1	TRBV28	15	CASSLIQGVSYEQYF	TGTGCCAGCAGTTTAATCCAGGGGGTTAGCTACGAGCAGTACTTC